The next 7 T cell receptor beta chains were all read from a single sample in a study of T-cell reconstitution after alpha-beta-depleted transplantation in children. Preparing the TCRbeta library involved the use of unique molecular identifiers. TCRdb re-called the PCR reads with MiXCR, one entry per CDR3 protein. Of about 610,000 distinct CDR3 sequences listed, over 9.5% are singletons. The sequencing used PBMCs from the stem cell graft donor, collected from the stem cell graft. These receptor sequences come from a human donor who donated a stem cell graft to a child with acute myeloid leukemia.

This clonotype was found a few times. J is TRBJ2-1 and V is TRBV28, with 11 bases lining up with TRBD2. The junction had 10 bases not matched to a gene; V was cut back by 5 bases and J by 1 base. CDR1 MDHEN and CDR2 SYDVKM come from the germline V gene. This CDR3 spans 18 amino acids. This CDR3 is CASSPTYPSGRSYNEQFF. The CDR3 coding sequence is TGTGCCAGCAGTCCCACCTACCCTAGCGGGAGGTCCTACAATGAGCAGTTCTTC.

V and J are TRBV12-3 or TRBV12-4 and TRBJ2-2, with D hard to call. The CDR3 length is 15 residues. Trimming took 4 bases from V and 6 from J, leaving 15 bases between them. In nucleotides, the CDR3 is TGTGCCAGCAGTTGGGGAATGGGGTCGGCCGGGGAGCTGTTTTTT. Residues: CASSWGMGSAGELFF.

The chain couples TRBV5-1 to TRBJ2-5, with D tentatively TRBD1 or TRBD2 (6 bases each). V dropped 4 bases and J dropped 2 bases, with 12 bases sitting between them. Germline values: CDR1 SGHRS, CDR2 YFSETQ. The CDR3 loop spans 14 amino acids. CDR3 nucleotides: TGCGCCAGCAGCCCCGGCGGGACACAAGAGACCCAGTACTTC. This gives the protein CASSPGGTQETQYF. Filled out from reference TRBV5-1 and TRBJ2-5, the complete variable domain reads KAGVTQTPRYLIKTRGQQVTLSCSPISGHRSVSWYQQTPGQGLQFLFEYFSETQRNKGNFPGRFSGRQFSNSRSEMNVSTLELGDSALYLCASSPGGTQETQYFGPGTRLLVL.

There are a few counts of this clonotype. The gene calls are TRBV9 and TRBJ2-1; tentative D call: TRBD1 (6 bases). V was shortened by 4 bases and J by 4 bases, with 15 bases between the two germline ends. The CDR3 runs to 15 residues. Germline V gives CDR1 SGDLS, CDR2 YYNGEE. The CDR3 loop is CASSITGLGYNEQFF. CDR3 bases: TGTGCCAGCAGCATCACAGGGCTGGGTTACAATGAGCAGTTCTTC.

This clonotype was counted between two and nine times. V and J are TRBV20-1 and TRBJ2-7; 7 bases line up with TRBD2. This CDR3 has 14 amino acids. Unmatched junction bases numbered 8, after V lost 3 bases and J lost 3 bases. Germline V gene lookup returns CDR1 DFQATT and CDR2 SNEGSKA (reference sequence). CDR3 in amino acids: CSARKSGTLYEQYF. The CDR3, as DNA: TGCAGTGCTAGGAAAAGCGGGACGCTCTACGAGCAGTACTTC.

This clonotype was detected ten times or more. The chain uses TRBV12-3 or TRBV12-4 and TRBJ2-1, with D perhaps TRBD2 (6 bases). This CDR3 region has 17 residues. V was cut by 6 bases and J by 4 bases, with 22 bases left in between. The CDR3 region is CASSRPRRGGPYNEQFF. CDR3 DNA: TGTGCCAGCAGCCGTCCCCGGAGGGGCGGGCCTTACAATGAGCAGTTCTTC.

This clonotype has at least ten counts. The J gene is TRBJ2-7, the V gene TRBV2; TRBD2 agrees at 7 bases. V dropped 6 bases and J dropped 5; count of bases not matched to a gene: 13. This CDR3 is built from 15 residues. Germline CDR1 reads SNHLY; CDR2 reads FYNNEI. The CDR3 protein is CASSQRDLPWNEQYF. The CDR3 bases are TGTGCCAGCAGCCAGCGGGACCTCCCGTGGAACGAGCAGTACTTC. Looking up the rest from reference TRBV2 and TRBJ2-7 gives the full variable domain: EPEVTQTPSHQVTQMGQEVILRCVPISNHLYFYWYRQILGQKVEFLVSFYNNEISEKSEIFDDQFSVERPDGSNFTLKIRSTKLEDSAMYFCASSQRDLPWNEQYFGPGTRLTVT.